What follows describes a single T cell receptor (beta chain). Individuals aged about 18 to 89 years were recruited from some 26 US areas. This table comes from immunoSEQ multiplex PCR, and its TCRdb copy is limited to in-frame clones, with some not included. The table records approximately 360,000 clones, roughly 80% of them present only once. The CDR3 consists of 16 residues. The germline gives CDR1 MNHEY, CDR2 SMNVEV (reference sequence). The V and J ends lost 1 base and 10 bases, in that order; junction bases with no gene match: 10. This record belongs to a study of blood T cell repertoires in COVID-19.

The receptor was isolated from a woman aged 45-65 years who had recovered from COVID-19. Sequencing used PBMCs or T cells enriched from blood (not recorded which). The rearrangement uses TRBV27 and TRBJ2-1, with 10 positions matching TRBD2. CDR3 in amino acids: CASSLWGLAGEGEQFF. CDR3 DNA sequence: TGTGCCAGCAGTTTATGGGGGCTAGCGGGAGAGGGGGAGCAGTTCTTC.